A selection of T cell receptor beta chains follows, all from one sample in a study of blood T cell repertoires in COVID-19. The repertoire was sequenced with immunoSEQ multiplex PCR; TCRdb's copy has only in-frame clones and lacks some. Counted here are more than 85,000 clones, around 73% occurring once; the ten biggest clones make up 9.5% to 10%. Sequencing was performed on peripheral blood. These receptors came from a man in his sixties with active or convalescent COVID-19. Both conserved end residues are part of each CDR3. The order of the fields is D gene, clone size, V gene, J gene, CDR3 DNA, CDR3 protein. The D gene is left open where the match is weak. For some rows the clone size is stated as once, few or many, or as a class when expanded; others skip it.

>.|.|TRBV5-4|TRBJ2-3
TGTGCCAGCAGGACACCATTCGTAGATACGCAGTATTTT
CASRTPFVDTQYF
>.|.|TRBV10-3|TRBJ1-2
TGTGCCATCAGATCAGGACAGTCTAACTATGGCTACACCTTC
CAIRSGQSNYGYTF
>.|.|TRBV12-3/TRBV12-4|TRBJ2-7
TGTGCCAGCAGTTTACAGGTGACCTACGAGCAGTACTTC
CASSLQVTYEQYF
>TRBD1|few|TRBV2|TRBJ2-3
TGTGCCAGCAGACCCGGGACAGGGATCACAGATACGCAGTATTTT
CASRPGTGITDTQYF
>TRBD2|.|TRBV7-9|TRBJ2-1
TGTGCCAGCAGCCACCTGGTGGCTAGCGGCAATGAGCAGTTCTTC
CASSHLVASGNEQFF
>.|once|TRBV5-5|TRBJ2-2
TGTGCCAGCAGCTTGGAGGGGGTGCACACCGGGGAGCTGTTTTTT
CASSLEGVHTGELFF
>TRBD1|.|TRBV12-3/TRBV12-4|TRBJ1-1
TGTGCCAGCAGTCCCGGGACAGGACCAGCTTTCTTT
CASSPGTGPAFF
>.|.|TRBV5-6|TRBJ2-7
TGTGCCAGCAGCTTGGACAGATCCTACGAGCAGTACTTC
CASSLDRSYEQYF
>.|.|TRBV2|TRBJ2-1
TGTGCCAGCAATGATGGGAGAAAAATACACAATGAGCAGTTCTTC
CASNDGRKIHNEQFF
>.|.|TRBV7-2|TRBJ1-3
TGTGCCAGCAGCGAAGGGGACTCGAGGAACACCATATATTTT
CASSEGDSRNTIYF
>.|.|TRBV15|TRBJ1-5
TGTGCGGCCGGACAGAGTCACCCCCAGCATTTT
CAAGQSHPQHF
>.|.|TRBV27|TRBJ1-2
TGTGCCTGGGGCGGGGAGGACTATGGCTACACCTTC
CAWGGEDYGYTF
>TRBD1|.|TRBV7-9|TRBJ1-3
TGTGCCAGCACCCTACAGGGTACGCGGACAGGATCGGGCTCTGGAAACACCATATATTTT
CASTLQGTRTGSGSGNTIYF
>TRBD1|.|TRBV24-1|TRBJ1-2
TGTGCCACCAGTGCCAGACAGGGGGCGTACGGCTACACCTTC
CATSARQGAYGYTF
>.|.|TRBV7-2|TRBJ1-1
TGTGCCAGCAGCGGCAGAATGAACACTGAAGCTTTCTTT
CASSGRMNTEAFF
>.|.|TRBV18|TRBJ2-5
TGTGCCAGCTCACAGTATGGCGGGCCGACGGGAGAGACCCAGTACTTC
CASSQYGGPTGETQYF
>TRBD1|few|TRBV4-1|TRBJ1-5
TGCGCCAGCAGCCTCACAGGGGACCAGCCCCAGCATTTT
CASSLTGDQPQHF
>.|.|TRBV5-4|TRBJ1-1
TGTGCCAGCAGCTCCCCGGGGCAGGGGCACACTGAAGCTTTCTTT
CASSSPGQGHTEAFF
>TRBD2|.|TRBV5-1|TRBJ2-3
TGCGCCAGCAGCCCGGGACTAGCGGGACGCACAGATACGCAGTATTTT
CASSPGLAGRTDTQYF
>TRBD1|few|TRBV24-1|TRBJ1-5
TGTGCCACCAGTGATTGGCAGGGGGATCAGCCCCAGCATTTT
CATSDWQGDQPQHF
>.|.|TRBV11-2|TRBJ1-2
TGTGCCAGCAGCTTAGACCCCAGGGGACACCGGGAGGTGGGCTACACCTTC
CASSLDPRGHREVGYTF
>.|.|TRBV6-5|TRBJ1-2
TGTGCCAGCAGTCCTAAGGGAGGAGGCTATGGCTACACCTTC
CASSPKGGGYGYTF
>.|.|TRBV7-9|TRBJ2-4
TGTGCCAGCAGCCTCCAGGGCGGGGCTATCAAAAACATTCAGTACTTC
CASSLQGGAIKNIQYF
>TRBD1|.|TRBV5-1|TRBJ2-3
TGCGCCAGCAGCTTGGAATGGACAGGGGAATTAGATACGCAGTATTTT
CASSLEWTGELDTQYF
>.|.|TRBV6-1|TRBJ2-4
TGTGCCAGCAGTGAGGCAGGATATCTAGCCAAAAACATTCAGTACTTC
CASSEAGYLAKNIQYF
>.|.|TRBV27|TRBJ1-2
TGTGCCAGCAGCCTACAGCCTGCTAACTATGGCTACACCTTC
CASSLQPANYGYTF
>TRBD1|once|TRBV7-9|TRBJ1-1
TGTGCCAGCAGCTTAGTAGGGGGCAACACTGAAGCTTTCTTT
CASSLVGGNTEAFF
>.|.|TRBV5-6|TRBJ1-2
TGTGCCAGCAGCTTGGGGGCAGGGGAAACCTATGGCTACACCTTC
CASSLGAGETYGYTF
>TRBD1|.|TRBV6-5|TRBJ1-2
TGTGCCAGCAGTCGAGGTGGGACAGGGTTCTATGGCTACACCTTC
CASSRGGTGFYGYTF
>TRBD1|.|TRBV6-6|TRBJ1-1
TGTGCCAGCAAACTCGACAGGGGGAACACTGAAGCTTTCTTT
CASKLDRGNTEAFF
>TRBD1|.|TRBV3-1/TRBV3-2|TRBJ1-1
TGTGCCAGCAGCCCACAGGCAGGGGGCTTACGAGCTTTCTTT
CASSPQAGGLRAFF
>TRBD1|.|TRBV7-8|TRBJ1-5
TGTGCCAGCAGCGCCTGGACAGGGGCTCAGCCCCAGCATTTT
CASSAWTGAQPQHF
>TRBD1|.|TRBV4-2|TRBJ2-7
TGTGCCAGCAGCCAGTGGGGGGACAGGAATTCGGGCGAGCAGTACTTC
CASSQWGDRNSGEQYF
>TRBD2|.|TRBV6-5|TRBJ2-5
TGTGCCAGCAGCGGAGTAGCGGGAGCCGAAGAGACCCAGTACTTC
CASSGVAGAEETQYF
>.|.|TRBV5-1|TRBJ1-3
TGCGCCAGCAGCTTGGACGGACATTCAGGGGGAAACACCATATATTTT
CASSLDGHSGGNTIYF
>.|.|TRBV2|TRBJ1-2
TGTGCCAGCATTAGAGGGCAGCCTAATGGCTACACCTTC
CASIRGQPNGYTF
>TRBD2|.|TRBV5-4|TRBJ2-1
TGTGCCAGCAGCTTGGACCGGGAGGGTAATGAGCAGTTCTTC
CASSLDREGNEQFF
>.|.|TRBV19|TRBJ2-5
TGTGCCAGTTGGGCCTACCAAGAGACCCAGTACTTC
CASWAYQETQYF
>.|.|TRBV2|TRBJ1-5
TGTGCCAGCGGTCGCCCGGATCAGCCCCAGCATTTT
CASGRPDQPQHF
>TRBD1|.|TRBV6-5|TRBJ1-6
TGTGCCAGCAGTCGACAGGGGATCCATAATTCACCCCTCCACTTT
CASSRQGIHNSPLHF
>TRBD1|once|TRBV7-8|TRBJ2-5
TGTGCCAGCAGCCCACAGGGGATCCAAGAGACCCAGTACTTC
CASSPQGIQETQYF